These T cell receptor beta chains were read from a single sample in a study of post-analysis software for immune sequencing data. One entry per CDR3 protein results from TCRdb running MiXCR on the PCR reads. The sample records 650,000 to 850,000 distinct CDR3 sequences, approximately 53% being singletons. Sequenced material: blood. The receptors come from a girl aged 10-17 years with multiple sclerosis. Both conserved end residues are part of each CDR3. A D gene is named only where the DNA matches it firmly. Only part of the rows carry a size: once, few, many, or a class if the clone is expanded.

clone_size: -
j_call: TRBJ2-3
v_call: TRBV20-1
d_call: -
cdr3_nt: TGCAGTGCTACGACAGGATCGAGCACAGATACGCAGTATTTT
cdr3_aa: CSATTGSSTDTQYF

clone_size: -
j_call: TRBJ2-3
v_call: TRBV27
d_call: TRBD2
cdr3_nt: TGTGCCAGCAGTTTCTACCCGGGGGGGGATACGCAGTATTTT
cdr3_aa: CASSFYPGGDTQYF

clone_size: -
j_call: TRBJ2-1
v_call: TRBV5-5
d_call: -
cdr3_nt: TGTGCCAGCAGCTCGGCGGGGTTCGATGAGCAGTTCTTC
cdr3_aa: CASSSAGFDEQFF

clone_size: few
j_call: TRBJ2-7
v_call: TRBV5-6
d_call: -
cdr3_nt: TGTGCCAGCAGCCCAAGAGGCGGAGATTCCTACGAGCAGTACTTC
cdr3_aa: CASSPRGGDSYEQYF

clone_size: once
j_call: TRBJ2-2
v_call: TRBV4-1
d_call: TRBD1
cdr3_nt: TGCGCCAGCAGCCCCGGGACAGGGAGAGGGCAGTGGACCGGGGAGCTGTTTTTT
cdr3_aa: CASSPGTGRGQWTGELFF

clone_size: once
j_call: TRBJ1-1
v_call: TRBV15
d_call: -
cdr3_nt: TGTGCCACCCAATTACAGGATAGGACTGAAGCTTTCTTT
cdr3_aa: CATQLQDRTEAFF

clone_size: -
j_call: TRBJ1-2
v_call: TRBV3-1
d_call: -
cdr3_nt: TGTGCCAGCAGCCGGTCACTAAACTATGGCTACACCTTC
cdr3_aa: CASSRSLNYGYTF

clone_size: once
j_call: TRBJ1-2
v_call: TRBV12-3/TRBV12-4
d_call: -
cdr3_nt: TGTGCCAGCAGTTTGGGCCCTCGGTACTATGGCTACACCTTC
cdr3_aa: CASSLGPRYYGYTF

clone_size: -
j_call: TRBJ2-7
v_call: TRBV7-2
d_call: -
cdr3_nt: TGTGCCAGCAGCTTACAACAGCAGCAATACGAGCAGTACTTC
cdr3_aa: CASSLQQQQYEQYF

clone_size: -
j_call: TRBJ2-7
v_call: TRBV30
d_call: TRBD1
cdr3_nt: TGTGCCTGGGACAGGGGGGGATCCTACGAGCAGTACTTC
cdr3_aa: CAWDRGGSYEQYF

clone_size: -
j_call: TRBJ2-1
v_call: TRBV20-1
d_call: TRBD1
cdr3_nt: TGCAGTGCCTCCCGGGACAGGAACTACAATGAGCAGTTCTTC
cdr3_aa: CSASRDRNYNEQFF

clone_size: -
j_call: TRBJ2-7
v_call: TRBV2
d_call: TRBD1
cdr3_nt: TGTGCCAGCAGTGGCCGGACAGGGGCCCTCCACGAGCAGTACTTC
cdr3_aa: CASSGRTGALHEQYF

clone_size: -
j_call: TRBJ2-4
v_call: TRBV2
d_call: TRBD2
cdr3_nt: TGTGCCACACGAGCGGGGATAGCCAAAAACATTCAGTACTTC
cdr3_aa: CATRAGIAKNIQYF

clone_size: few
j_call: TRBJ1-2
v_call: TRBV6-5
d_call: TRBD1
cdr3_nt: TGTGCCAGCAGTCAGGGGGCGGCTGGCTACACCTTC
cdr3_aa: CASSQGAAGYTF

clone_size: -
j_call: TRBJ2-1
v_call: TRBV9
d_call: -
cdr3_nt: TGTGCCAGCAGCTCTTCGGGGGCTAACAATGAGCAGTTCTTC
cdr3_aa: CASSSSGANNEQFF

clone_size: few
j_call: TRBJ2-3
v_call: TRBV7-2
d_call: -
cdr3_nt: TGTGCCAGCAGCTTAATTTTCGGGTCGGCAGATACGCAGTATTTT
cdr3_aa: CASSLIFGSADTQYF

clone_size: few
j_call: TRBJ1-2
v_call: TRBV6-6
d_call: TRBD1
cdr3_nt: TGTGCCAGCAGTTACAGACTAACAGGGGAGAGGGTCTATGGCTACACCTTC
cdr3_aa: CASSYRLTGERVYGYTF

clone_size: -
j_call: TRBJ2-5
v_call: TRBV20-1
d_call: TRBD2
cdr3_nt: TGCAGTACGGGACTAGCGGGACAAGAGACCCAGTACTTC
cdr3_aa: CSTGLAGQETQYF